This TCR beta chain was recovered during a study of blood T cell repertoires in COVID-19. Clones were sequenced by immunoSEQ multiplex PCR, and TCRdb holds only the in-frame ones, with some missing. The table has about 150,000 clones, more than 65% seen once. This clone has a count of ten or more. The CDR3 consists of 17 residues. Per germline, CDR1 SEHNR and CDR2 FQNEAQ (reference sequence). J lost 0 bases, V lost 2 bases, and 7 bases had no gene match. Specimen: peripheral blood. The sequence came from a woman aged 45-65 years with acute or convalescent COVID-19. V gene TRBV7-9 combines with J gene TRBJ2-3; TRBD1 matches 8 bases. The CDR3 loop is CASSLPLTGASTDTQYF. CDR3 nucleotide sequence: TGTGCCAGCAGCTTACCCCTGACAGGGGCTAGCACAGATACGCAGTATTTT.